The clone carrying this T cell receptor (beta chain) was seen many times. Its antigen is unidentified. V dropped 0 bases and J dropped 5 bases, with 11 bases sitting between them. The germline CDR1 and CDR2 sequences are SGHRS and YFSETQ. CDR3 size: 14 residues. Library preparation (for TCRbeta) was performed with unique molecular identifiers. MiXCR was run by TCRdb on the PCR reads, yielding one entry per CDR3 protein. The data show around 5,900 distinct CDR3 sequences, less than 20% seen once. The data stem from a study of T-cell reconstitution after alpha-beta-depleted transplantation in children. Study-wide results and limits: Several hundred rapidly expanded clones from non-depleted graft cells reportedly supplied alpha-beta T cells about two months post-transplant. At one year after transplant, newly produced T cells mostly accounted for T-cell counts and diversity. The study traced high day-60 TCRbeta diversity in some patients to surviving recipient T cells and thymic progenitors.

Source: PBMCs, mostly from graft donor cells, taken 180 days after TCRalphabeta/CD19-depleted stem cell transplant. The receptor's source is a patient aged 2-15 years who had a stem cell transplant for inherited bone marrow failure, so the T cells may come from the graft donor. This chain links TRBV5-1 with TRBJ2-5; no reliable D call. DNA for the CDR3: TGCGCCAGCAGCTTGGGGGGTGCGAGGGAGACCCAGTACTTC. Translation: CASSLGGARETQYF.